Below are 17 T cell receptor beta chains sequenced from a single sample in a study of breast tumors, draining lymph nodes, adjacent tissues. TCRdb re-analysed the multiplex PCR reads in MiXCR, keeping a single row per CDR3 protein. Among 180,000 or so distinct CDR3 sequences listed, approximately 33% were seen once. Breast cancer patients provided tissue from their axillary draining lymph nodes. The sequenced sample was axillary lymph node tissue. These receptors all stem from a female donor with breast cancer. Some clones in this sample may be carry-over from other donors' samples.

The chain recombines TRBV7-6 with TRBJ2-5; D is undetermined. Germline CDR1 is SGHVS and CDR2 is FNYEAQ. V was cut by 4 bases and J by 2 bases, with 8 bases left in between. There are 13 residues in the CDR3. The CDR3 DNA sequence: TGTGCCAGCAGCTCACCAGAACAAGAGACCCAGTACTTC. Protein: CASSSPEQETQYF.

This clonotype was observed at least ten times. Since a much larger clone is just one base distant, this may be a read error. V gene TRBV20-1 combines with J gene TRBJ2-1, with D possibly being TRBD2 (5 bases). Trimming shortened V by 0 bases and J by 9 bases, and 15 bases separated the two germline ends. Looked up from germline, CDR1 is DFQATT and CDR2 is SNEGSKA (reference sequence). This CDR3 contains 14 residues. The CDR3 here is CSARDWLANTEQFF. The CDR3 region has the DNA TGCAGTGCTAGAGACTGGCTAGCCAACACTGAGCAGTTCTTC.

This clonotype showed up many times. The chain combines TRBV19 with TRBJ2-1; 8 nucleotides match TRBD1. Per the germline V gene, CDR1 is LNHDA and CDR2 is SQIVND (reference sequence). J gave up 2 bases and V 7 bases, and 4 bases lay outside the gene matches. This CDR3 is 14 amino acids long. CDR3 residues: CASNDRGTYNEQFF. CDR3 sequence (DNA): TGTGCCAGTAACGACAGGGGTACCTACAATGAGCAGTTCTTC.

Worth noting for this clonotype: A read error may produce the germline difference seen at one junction end. V is TRBV25-1 and J is TRBJ1-3; unclear D gene. The germline gives CDR1 MGHDK, CDR2 SYGVNS. CDR3 length equals 14 residues. The CDR3 loop reads CATSTLSTGNSIYF. The CDR3 nucleotides are TGTGCCACCTCGACTCTAAGCACTGGAAACTCCATATATTTT.

A note on this clonotype: The final CDR3 position lacks the conserved phenylalanine or tryptophan, pointing to a likely read error. The DNA is left out, because the CDR3 cannot be placed on it with certainty; the CDR3 is given as TCRdb lists it. V gene TRBV2 combines with J gene TRBJ1-3; the table's D call TRBD1 went unverified against the DNA. The CDR3 adds up to 8 amino acids, both ends counted. Per the germline V gene, CDR1 is SNHLY and CDR2 is FYNNEI. This CDR3 is CASSPAGI.

The table lists this clonotype with many counts. V and J are TRBV2 and TRBJ2-7; D may be TRBD1 (5 bases). This CDR3 has 13 residues. CDR1 is SNHLY and CDR2 is FYNNEI in the germline V gene. Trimming left V 4 bases short and J 6 bases short, with 13 bases between. The CDR3: CASSVYLRVEQYF. CDR3 sequence (DNA): TGTGCCAGCAGTGTCTACCTCAGGGTCGAGCAGTACTTC. The variable domain in full, completed from reference TRBV2 and TRBJ2-7, reads EPEVTQTPSHQVTQMGQEVILRCVPISNHLYFYWYRQILGQKVEFLVSFYNNEISEKSEIFDDQFSVERPDGSNFTLKIRSTKLEDSAMYFCASSVYLRVEQYFGPGTRLTVT.

This clonotype was seen a handful of times. The chain is built from TRBV10-1 and TRBJ2-1, with 13 bases fitting TRBD2. In germline, CDR1 is WNHNN, CDR2 SYGVQD (reference sequence). Losses at the gene ends were 8 bases for V and 8 bases for J; bases not matched to a gene: 12. The CDR3 has 16 residues. The CDR3 spells CASWAITSGRADEQFF. CDR3 bases: TGCGCCAGCTGGGCCATAACTAGCGGGAGGGCTGATGAGCAGTTCTTC.

A note on this clonotype: A much larger clone lies one base from this, so it may be a read error. V is TRBV7-9 and J is TRBJ2-4; tentative D call: TRBD1 (5 bases). CDR3 length: 14 residues. Per germline, CDR1 SEHNR and CDR2 FQNEAQ (reference sequence). This chain's CDR3 is CVSSPVDRKNIQYF. CDR3 nucleotides: TGTGTCAGCAGCCCGGTCGACAGAAAAAACATTCAGTACTTC.

This clonotype appeared many times. The V gene is TRBV7-2, the J gene TRBJ2-1; D ambiguous. The germline V gene encodes CDR1 SGHTA and CDR2 FQGNSA. This CDR3 is 15 amino acids long. V was clipped by 1 base and J by 5 bases, with 12 bases between them. CDR3 DNA: TGTGCCAGCAGCTTAGGTCCTGAATTAAACAATGAGCAGTTCTTC. Protein: CASSLGPELNNEQFF.

This clonotype was counted at least ten times. The chain employs TRBV9 and TRBJ2-7; unclear D gene. The germline gives CDR1 SGDLS, CDR2 YYNGEE. The V end lost 2 bases, the J end lost 0 bases, and 9 bases lay between the germline ends. This CDR3 region has 14 residues. The CDR3 protein is CASSVNVNSYEQYF. CDR3 DNA sequence: TGTGCCAGCAGCGTCAACGTCAACTCCTACGAGCAGTACTTC. The whole variable domain, filled in from reference TRBV9 and TRBJ2-7, reads DSGVTQTPKHLITATGQRVTLRCSPRSGDLSVYWYQQSLDQGLQFLIQYYNGEERAKGNILERFSAQQFPDLHSELNLSSLELGDSALYFCASSVNVNSYEQYFGPGTRLTVT.

In this sample, this clonotype turned up many times. This chain joins TRBV7-2 and TRBJ2-1; 7 positions agree with TRBD1. In germline, CDR1 is SGHTA, CDR2 FQGNSA. Trimming took 1 base from V and 1 from J; bases not matched to a gene: 1. There are 15 residues in the CDR3. The CDR3 bases are TGTGCCAGCAGCTTAGGGGGACAGTCCTACAATGAGCAGTTCTTC. This codes for CASSLGGQSYNEQFF.

In this sample, this clonotype turned up many times. The chain joins TRBV5-5 to TRBJ2-5; perhaps TRBD1 as D (5 bases). Looked up from germline, CDR1 is SGHKS and CDR2 is YYEKEE (reference sequence). The germline V and J ends were trimmed by 4 bases and 2 bases, with 18 bases remaining between them. This CDR3 comprises 16 residues. DNA for the CDR3: TGTGCCAGCAGCCCCCCGGGTACAGGAATTCAAGAGACCCAGTACTTC. It is translated as CASSPPGTGIQETQYF.

As to this clonotype: A much larger clone differs by one base, so this may be a read error. The V call is TRBV7-9, the J call TRBJ2-6; D tentatively reads TRBD1 or TRBD2 (5 bases each). The CDR3 extends over 15 amino acids. Per germline, CDR1 SEHNR and CDR2 FQNEAQ (reference sequence). CDR3 sequence (DNA): TGTGCCAGCAGCTTAGACGGGACCGGGGCCAACGTCCTGCCTTTC. Its protein product is CASSLDGTGANVLPF.

In its sample, this clonotype was seen many times. A read error may produce the germline difference seen at one junction end. The chain links TRBV7-2 to TRBJ1-2; 7 nucleotides match TRBD1. The CDR3 is 15 amino acids. CDR1 and CDR2 from the germline V gene are SGHTA and FQGNSA. The CDR3 spells CASSSYRGGDYGYPF. CDR3 coding DNA: TGTGCCAGCAGCTCCTACAGGGGAGGGGACTATGGCTACCCCTTC.

This clonotype has ten or more counts. The chain uses TRBV3-1 and TRBJ2-7; 10 bases align to TRBD2. The germline gives CDR1 LGHDT, CDR2 YNNKEL (reference sequence). CDR3 size: 15 residues. V was pared by 0 bases and J by 6 bases, with 5 bases of the junction left unmatched. The CDR3 region is CASSQDEGTSVEQYF. CDR3 in DNA: TGTGCCAGCAGCCAAGATGAAGGGACTAGCGTCGAGCAGTACTTC.

The chain couples TRBV11-2 to TRBJ1-2; 7 bases fit TRBD1. The ends lost 2 bases at V and 5 bases at J; junction bases unmatched: 8. The germline V gene encodes CDR1 SGHAT and CDR2 FQNNGV. This CDR3 is 15 amino acids long. CDR3 in DNA: TGTGCCAGCAGCTTACCGCGGGACAGTCCTTATGGCTACACCTTC. This translates into CASSLPRDSPYGYTF. The full variable domain, its missing parts supplied by reference TRBV11-2 and TRBJ1-2, is EAGVAQSPRYKIIEKRQSVAFWCNPISGHATLYWYQQILGQGPKLLIQFQNNGVVDDSQLPKDRFSAERLKGVDSTLKIQPAKLEDSAVYLCASSLPRDSPYGYTFGSGTRLTVV.

The chain carries TRBV11-3 and TRBJ2-5; 9 nucleotides agree with TRBD2. CDR3 size: 17 residues. The trim removed 2 bases at V and 2 bases at J, leaving 9 bases unmatched. CDR1 SGHNT and CDR2 YENEEA come from the germline V gene. CDR3 coding DNA: TGTGCCAGCAGCTTAAGGGGGGGGCTAGCGGGACAAGAGACCCAGTACTTC. Translated: CASSLRGGLAGQETQYF.